The source of this T cell receptor beta chain is a study of glioma-infiltrating T cells after dendritic cell vaccination. Turning to the study itself: Dendritic cell vaccination trial patients had either newly diagnosed or recurrent glioblastoma. Autologous tumor lysate-pulsed dendritic cell vaccination was given between about 2003 and 2013.

CDR1 is SGDLS, CDR2 YYNGEE, per germline. The CDR3 loop spans 15 amino acids. Trimming pared 0 bases from V and 2 bases from J, leaving 12 bases between. This sample's time point: after dendritic cell vaccination, including at tumor progression/relapse. The primer mix had 60 V beta and 13 J beta primers. Sequencing used immunoSEQ multiplex PCR; TCRdb keeps in-frame clones, though not all of them. The sample records tens of thousands of clones, roughly 80% being singletons. The sequencing used blood, collected after dendritic cell vaccination. This sequence originates from a human donor with glioblastoma. V gene TRBV9 combines with J gene TRBJ2-7, with D maybe TRBD1 (5 bases). The CDR3 loop reads CASSVDLGRAYEQYF. DNA of the CDR3: TGTGCCAGCAGCGTAGATCTGGGGCGAGCCTACGAGCAGTACTTC.